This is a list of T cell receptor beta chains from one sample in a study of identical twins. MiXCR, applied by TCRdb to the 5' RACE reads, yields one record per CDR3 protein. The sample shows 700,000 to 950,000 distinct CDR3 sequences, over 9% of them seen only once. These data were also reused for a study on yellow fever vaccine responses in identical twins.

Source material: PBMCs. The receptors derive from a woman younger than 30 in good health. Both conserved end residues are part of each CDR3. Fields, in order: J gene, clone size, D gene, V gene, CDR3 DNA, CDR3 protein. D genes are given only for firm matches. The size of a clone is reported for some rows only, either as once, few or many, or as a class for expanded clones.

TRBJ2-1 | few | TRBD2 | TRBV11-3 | TGTGCCAGCAGCTTAGGGTTAGCGGGAGGGCCTCGAGATGAGCAGTTCTTC | CASSLGLAGGPRDEQFF
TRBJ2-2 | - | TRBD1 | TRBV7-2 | TGTGCCAGCAGCTTAGCGTGGGACAGGGAAAGGACCGGGGAGCTGTTTTTT | CASSLAWDRERTGELFF
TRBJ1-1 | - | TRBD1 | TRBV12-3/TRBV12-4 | TGTGCCAGCAGAAAAGGGGGCTCTGAAGCTTTCTTT | CASRKGGSEAFF
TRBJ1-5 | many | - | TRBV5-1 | TGCGCCAGCAGCTTGGCAGGCATGGGCAATCAGCCCCAGCATTTT | CASSLAGMGNQPQHF
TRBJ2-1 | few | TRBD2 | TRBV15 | TGTGCCACCAGCAGCGCTCCGACTAGCGGGAGGGCTACCTACAATGAGCAGTTCTTC | CATSSAPTSGRATYNEQFF
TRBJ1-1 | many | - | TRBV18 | TGTGCCAGCTCACCTTACAACACTGAAGCTTTCTTT | CASSPYNTEAFF
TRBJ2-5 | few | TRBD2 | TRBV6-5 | TGTGCCAGCAGTTTGACCAGGACTAGCGGGGGTTCGACCCAGTACTTC | CASSLTRTSGGSTQYF
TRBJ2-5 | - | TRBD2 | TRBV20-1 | TGCAGTGCTAGTCCCCAAGTGGGGCGGGAGGACGAGACCCAGTACTTC | CSASPQVGREDETQYF
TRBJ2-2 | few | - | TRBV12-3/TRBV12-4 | TGTGCCAGCAGTTTTATCCTAGCGCGGACCGGGGAGCTGTTTTTT | CASSFILARTGELFF
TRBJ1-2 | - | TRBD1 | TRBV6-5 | TGTGCCAGCAGTTCGACGGACAGGCTCACCTATGGCTACACCTTC | CASSSTDRLTYGYTF
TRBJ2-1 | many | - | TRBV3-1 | TGTGCCAGCAGACTGGGGCGATCCCACTACAATGAGCAGTTCTTC | CASRLGRSHYNEQFF
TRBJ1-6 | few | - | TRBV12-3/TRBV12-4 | TGTGCCAGCAGTTTAGCGCGGGGGGCGGGTTCACCCCTCCACTTT | CASSLARGAGSPLHF
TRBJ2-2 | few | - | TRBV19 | TGTGCCAGTACCCACCTTCGGGCGAACACCGGGGAGCTGTTTTTT | CASTHLRANTGELFF
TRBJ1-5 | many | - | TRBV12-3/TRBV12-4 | TGTGCCAGCAGTTTAGCGGTCCGGGGGCTGGGTCAGCCCCAGCATTTT | CASSLAVRGLGQPQHF
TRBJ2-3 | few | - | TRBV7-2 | TGTGCCAGCAGCCAGTGGGTAGATACGCAGTATTTT | CASSQWVDTQYF
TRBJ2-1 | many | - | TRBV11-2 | TGTGCCAGCAGCCCCCCTATGGCCCGGTGGGGAAACAATGAGCAGTTCTTC | CASSPPMARWGNNEQFF
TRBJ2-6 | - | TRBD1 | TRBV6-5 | TGTGCCAGCAGTTATTCCGGACAGGCCTACTCTGGGGCCAACGTCCTGACTTTC | CASSYSGQAYSGANVLTF
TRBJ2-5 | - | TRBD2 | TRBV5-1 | TGCGCCAGCAGCTTCTCTGCGGGGGGGATCCGTGAGACCCAGTACTTC | CASSFSAGGIRETQYF
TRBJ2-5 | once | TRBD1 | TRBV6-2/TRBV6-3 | TGTGCCAGCAGTTACAGGATCGGGGGGACAGGGGAAACACAAGAGACCCAGTACTTC | CASSYRIGGTGETQETQYF
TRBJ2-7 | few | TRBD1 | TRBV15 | TGTGCCACCAGAAATTGGGGGACAGGGGCCGAGCAGTACTTC | CATRNWGTGAEQYF
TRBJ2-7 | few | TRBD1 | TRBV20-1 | TGCAGTGCTAGAACGGACAGGGGCTACGAGCAGTACTTC | CSARTDRGYEQYF
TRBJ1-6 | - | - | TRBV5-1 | TGCGCCAGCAGCCCCGGACTAGACGGGCCCCTCCACTTT | CASSPGLDGPLHF
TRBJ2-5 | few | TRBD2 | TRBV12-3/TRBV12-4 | TGTGCCAGCAGTCTAGGGACGGCGGGGGTTCCGACCCAGTACTTC | CASSLGTAGVPTQYF
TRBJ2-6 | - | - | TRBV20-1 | TGCAGTGCTAGAGGGGCAACTAGGTCTGGGGCCAACGTCCTGACTTTC | CSARGATRSGANVLTF
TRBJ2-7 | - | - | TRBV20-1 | TGTGGTTGGGCAGGACTATACGAGCAGTACTTC | CGWAGLYEQYF
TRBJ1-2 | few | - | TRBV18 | TGTGCCAGCTCACCTCTTCCCTGGTGGGAAAACTATGGCTACACCTTC | CASSPLPWWENYGYTF
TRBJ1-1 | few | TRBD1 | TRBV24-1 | TGTGCCACCAGTGTTGGACAGGGAAACACTGAAGCTTTCTTT | CATSVGQGNTEAFF
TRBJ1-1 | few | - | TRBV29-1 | TGCAGCGGCGGAACGGGTATGAACACTGAAGCTTTCTTT | CSGGTGMNTEAFF
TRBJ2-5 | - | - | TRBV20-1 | TGCAGTGCTAGGGGGACCTTACAAGAGACCCAGTACTTC | CSARGTLQETQYF
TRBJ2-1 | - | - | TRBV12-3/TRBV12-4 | TGTGCCAGCGGTAGTCCGGGAAACAATGAGCAGTTCTTC | CASGSPGNNEQFF
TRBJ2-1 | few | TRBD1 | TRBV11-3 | TGTGCCAGCAGCTCTACAGGGGAAGTTTACAATGAGCAGTTCTTC | CASSSTGEVYNEQFF
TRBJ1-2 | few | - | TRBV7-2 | TGTGCCAGCAGCTGGGCTTGGGCAGGGAACTATGGCTACACCTTC | CASSWAWAGNYGYTF
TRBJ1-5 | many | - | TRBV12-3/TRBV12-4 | TGTGCCAGCAGTTATTTAAGCAATCAGCCCCAGCATTTT | CASSYLSNQPQHF
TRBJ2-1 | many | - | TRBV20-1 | TGCAGTGCTAGGTACACTATCTCCTACAATGAGCAGTTCTTC | CSARYTISYNEQFF
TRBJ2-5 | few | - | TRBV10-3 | TGTGCCATCAGTGTCTACAGGGGAGGGGCTGGCCAAGAGACCCAGTACTTC | CAISVYRGGAGQETQYF
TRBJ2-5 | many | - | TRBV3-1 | TGTGCCAGCAGCCAAGACTCTATTGGCGGACAAGAGACCCAGTACTTC | CASSQDSIGGQETQYF
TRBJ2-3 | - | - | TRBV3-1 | TGTGCCAGCAGCCAAGGAGTTGGGGCTGGAGATACGCAGTATTTT | CASSQGVGAGDTQYF
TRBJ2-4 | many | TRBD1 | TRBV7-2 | TGTGCCAGCAGCTGGACGGGACAGGGCAACATTCAGTACTTC | CASSWTGQGNIQYF
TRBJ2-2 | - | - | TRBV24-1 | TGTGCCACAGAGCTCAGGGGCACCGGGGAGCTGTTTTTT | CATELRGTGELFF
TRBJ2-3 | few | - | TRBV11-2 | TGTGCCAGCAGCTTACCGGCGGGAAGCACAGATACGCAGTATTTT | CASSLPAGSTDTQYF
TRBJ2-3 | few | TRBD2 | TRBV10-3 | TGTGCCACCGGGGGGGAGACTACGCAGTATTTT | CATGGETTQYF
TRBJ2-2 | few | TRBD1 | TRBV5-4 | TGTGCCAGCAGCCGCAGACAGGGGAGCACCGGGGAGCTGTTTTTT | CASSRRQGSTGELFF
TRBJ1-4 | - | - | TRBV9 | TGTGCCAGCAGCCCGAAGGCAGGGTGGGATGAAAAACTGTTTTTT | CASSPKAGWDEKLFF
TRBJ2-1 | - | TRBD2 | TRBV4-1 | TGCGCCAGCAGCCAAGAATCCGGGCGGGGGTATTACAATGAGCAGTTCTTC | CASSQESGRGYYNEQFF
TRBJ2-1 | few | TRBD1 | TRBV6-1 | TGTGCCAGCAGACTTCCCGGGACAGGGGTCTATGAGCAGTTCTTC | CASRLPGTGVYEQFF
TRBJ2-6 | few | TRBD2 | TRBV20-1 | TGCAGTGCTAGAGAACCTAGCGGGAGGCATGGGGCCAACGTCCTGACTTTC | CSAREPSGRHGANVLTF
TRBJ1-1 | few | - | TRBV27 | TGTGCCAGCAGTTTAGGGGGACCGGACACTGAAGCTTTCTTT | CASSLGGPDTEAFF
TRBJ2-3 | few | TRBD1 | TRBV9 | TGTGCCAGCAGAGACCCACAGGGGGCGCAGGGAGATACGCAGTATTTT | CASRDPQGAQGDTQYF
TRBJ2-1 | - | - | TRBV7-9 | TGTGCCAGCAGCCCCCGGCGGCTGATATACAATGAGCAGTTCTTC | CASSPRRLIYNEQFF
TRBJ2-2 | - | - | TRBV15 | TGTGCCACCAGCAGAGATTTAGGGCAGGCCGGGGAGCTGTTTTTT | CATSRDLGQAGELFF
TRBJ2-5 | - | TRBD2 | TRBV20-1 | TGCAGTGCTAGAAGTGTCGGGGGGGCCGTAGAGACCCAGTACTTC | CSARSVGGAVETQYF
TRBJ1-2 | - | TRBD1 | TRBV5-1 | TGCGCCAGCAGCATCGGGACAGCTTACTATGGCTACACCTTC | CASSIGTAYYGYTF
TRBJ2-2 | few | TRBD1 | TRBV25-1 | TGTGCCAGCCGGACCGGGACAGGGAACACCGGGGAGCTGTTTTTT | CASRTGTGNTGELFF
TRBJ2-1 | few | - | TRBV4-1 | TGCGCCAGCAGCCAAGGACGGGCCACGGGTGAGCAGTTCTTC | CASSQGRATGEQFF
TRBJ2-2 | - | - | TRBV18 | TGTGCCAGCTCAAGTGAGACACCGAACACCGGGGAGCTGTTTTTT | CASSSETPNTGELFF
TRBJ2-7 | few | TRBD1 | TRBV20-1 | TGCAGTGCTACCCCCGAACCCGGGACAGACTACGAGCAGTACTTC | CSATPEPGTDYEQYF
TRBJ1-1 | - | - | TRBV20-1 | TGCAGTGCTAGCCTGGGGCTCCCGAACACTGAAGCTTTCTTT | CSASLGLPNTEAFF
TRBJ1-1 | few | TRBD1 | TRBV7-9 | TGTGCCAGCAGCCTCGACAGGGGGCAGGGGAACACTGAAGCTTTCTTT | CASSLDRGQGNTEAFF
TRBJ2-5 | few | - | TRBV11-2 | TGTGCCAGCAGCTTAAATGATAGGCAAGAGACCCAGTACTTC | CASSLNDRQETQYF
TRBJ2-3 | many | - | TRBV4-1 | TGCGCCAGCAGCCAAGTTTTAAAGGGGGACGGCACAGATACGCAGTATTTT | CASSQVLKGDGTDTQYF